The clone carrying this T cell receptor (beta chain) occurred a few times. The entry originates in a study of T cells in Graves' hyperthyroidism and ophthalmopathy. About the study: Specimen type is peripheral blood, collected at initial diagnosis prior to any treatment.

The V end was cut by 0 bases, the J end by 6 bases, with 24 bases between. Germline CDR1 reads DFQATT; CDR2 reads SNEGSKA (reference sequence). The CDR3 loop spans 17 amino acids. The authors deemed Graves' hyperthyroidism stable absent ophthalmopathy progression within 18 months. Orbital computed tomography, thyroid ultrasound, serum thyroxine and TRAb, and clinical symptoms together informed the diagnoses. Fresh peripheral blood, roughly 10 ml, was the source of the PBMCs. TCR beta CDR3 regions were amplified from RNA. First-round RT-PCR targeting the TCR CDR3 was performed with the HTBI primer set. TCRdb ran MiXCR on the multiplex PCR reads and lists one entry per CDR3 protein. This table holds over 650,000 distinct CDR3 sequences, 16% found once.

Specimen: blood. The chain carries TRBV20-1 and TRBJ2-7; D possibly uses TRBD1 or TRBD2 (6 bases each). This TCR derives from a man aged 18 to 29 with Graves' hyperthyroidism. The chain's CDR3 is CSARETQRGTPGSEQYF. In nucleotides, the CDR3 is TGCAGTGCTAGAGAAACCCAACGGGGGACACCTGGATCCGAGCAGTACTTC.